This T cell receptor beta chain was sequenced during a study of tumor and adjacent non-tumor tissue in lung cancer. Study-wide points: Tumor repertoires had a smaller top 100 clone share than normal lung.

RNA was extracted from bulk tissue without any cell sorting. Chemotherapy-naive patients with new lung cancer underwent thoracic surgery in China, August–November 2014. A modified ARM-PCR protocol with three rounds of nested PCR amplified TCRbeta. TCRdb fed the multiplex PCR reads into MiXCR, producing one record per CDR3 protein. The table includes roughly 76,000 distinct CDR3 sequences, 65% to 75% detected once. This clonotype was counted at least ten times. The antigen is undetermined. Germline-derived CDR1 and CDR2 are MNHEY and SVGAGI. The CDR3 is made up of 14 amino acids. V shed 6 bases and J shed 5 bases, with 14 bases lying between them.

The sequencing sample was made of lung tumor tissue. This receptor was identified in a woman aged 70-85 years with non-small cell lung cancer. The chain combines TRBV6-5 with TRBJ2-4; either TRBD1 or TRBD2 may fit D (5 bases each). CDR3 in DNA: TGTGCCAGCAGCCGAGGGGTCTCTGAAAACATTCAGTACTTC. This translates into CASSRGVSENIQYF.